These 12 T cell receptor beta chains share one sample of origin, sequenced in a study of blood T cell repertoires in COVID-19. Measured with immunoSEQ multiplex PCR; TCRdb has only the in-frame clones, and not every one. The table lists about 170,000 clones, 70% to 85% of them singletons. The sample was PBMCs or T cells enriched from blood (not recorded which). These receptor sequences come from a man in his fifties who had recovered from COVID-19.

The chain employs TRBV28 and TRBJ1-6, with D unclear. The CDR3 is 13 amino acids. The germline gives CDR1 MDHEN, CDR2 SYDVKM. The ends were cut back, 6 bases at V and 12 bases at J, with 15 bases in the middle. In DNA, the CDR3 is TGTGCCAGCAGGACCCAACTCAGCGGACCCCTCCACTTT. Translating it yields CASRTQLSGPLHF.

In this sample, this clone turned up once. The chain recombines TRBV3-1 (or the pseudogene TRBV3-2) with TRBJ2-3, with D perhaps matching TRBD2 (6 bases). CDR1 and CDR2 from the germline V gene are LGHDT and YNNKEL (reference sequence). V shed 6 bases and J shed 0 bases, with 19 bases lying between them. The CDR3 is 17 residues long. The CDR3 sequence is CASRGESGTYSTDTQYF. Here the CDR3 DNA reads TGTGCCAGCAGAGGTGAGAGTGGGACTTATAGCACAGATACGCAGTATTTT.

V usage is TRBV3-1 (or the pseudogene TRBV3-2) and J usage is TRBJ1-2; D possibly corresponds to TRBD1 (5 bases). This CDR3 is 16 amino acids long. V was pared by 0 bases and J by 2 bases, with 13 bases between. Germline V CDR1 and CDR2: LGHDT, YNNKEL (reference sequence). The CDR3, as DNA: TGTGCCAGCAGCCAAGATTGGGGGGTCCAAAACTATGGCTACACCTTC. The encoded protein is CASSQDWGVQNYGYTF.

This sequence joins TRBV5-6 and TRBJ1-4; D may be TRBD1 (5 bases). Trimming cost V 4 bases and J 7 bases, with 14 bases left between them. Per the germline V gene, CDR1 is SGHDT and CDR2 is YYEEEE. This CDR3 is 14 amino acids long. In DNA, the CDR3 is TGTGCCAGCAGCGACGCAGGGTCAAGTGAAAAACTGTTTTTT. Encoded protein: CASSDAGSSEKLFF.

The CDR3 coding sequence is TGTGCCAGCAGCTTAGGCAGTAATCAGCCCCAGCATTTT. Its protein product is CASSLGSNQPQHF. This rearrangement joins TRBV11-2 to TRBJ1-5; D gene uncertain. This CDR3 is 13 amino acids long. The germline V and J ends were trimmed by 1 base and 4 bases, with 5 bases remaining between them. Germline-derived CDR1 and CDR2 are SGHAT and FQNNGV.

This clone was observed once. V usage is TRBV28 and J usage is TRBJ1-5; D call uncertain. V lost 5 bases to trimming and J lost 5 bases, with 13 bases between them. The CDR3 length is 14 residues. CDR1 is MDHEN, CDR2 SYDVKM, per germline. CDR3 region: CASSTTVIDQPQHF. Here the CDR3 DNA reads TGTGCCAGCAGTACTACGGTTATTGATCAGCCCCAGCATTTT.

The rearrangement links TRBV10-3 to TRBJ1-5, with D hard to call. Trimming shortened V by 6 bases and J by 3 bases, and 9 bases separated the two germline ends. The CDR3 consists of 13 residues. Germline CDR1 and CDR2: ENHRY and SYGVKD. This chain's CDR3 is CAIRLNFNQPQHF. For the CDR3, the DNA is TGTGCCATCAGGTTAAACTTCAATCAGCCCCAGCATTTT.

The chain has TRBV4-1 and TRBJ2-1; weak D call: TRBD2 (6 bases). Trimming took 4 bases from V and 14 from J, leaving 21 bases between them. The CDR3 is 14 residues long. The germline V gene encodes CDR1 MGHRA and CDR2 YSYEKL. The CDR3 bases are TGCGCCAGCAGCCCTTCCCGGGACTTAGAGAGGGAGTTCTTC. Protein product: CASSPSRDLEREFF.

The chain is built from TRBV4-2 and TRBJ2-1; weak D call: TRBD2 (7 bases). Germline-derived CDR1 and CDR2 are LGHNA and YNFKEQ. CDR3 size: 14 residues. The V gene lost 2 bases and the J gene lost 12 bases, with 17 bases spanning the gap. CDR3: CASSQSAGGRLQFF. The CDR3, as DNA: TGTGCCAGCAGCCAATCGGCCGGGGGGCGGCTGCAGTTCTTC.

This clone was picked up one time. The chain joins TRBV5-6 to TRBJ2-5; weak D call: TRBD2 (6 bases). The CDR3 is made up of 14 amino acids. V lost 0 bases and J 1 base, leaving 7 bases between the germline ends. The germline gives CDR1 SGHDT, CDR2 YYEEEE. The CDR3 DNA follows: TGTGCCAGCAGCTTGGTCGGGGGCCAAGAGACCCAGTACTTC. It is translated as CASSLVGGQETQYF.

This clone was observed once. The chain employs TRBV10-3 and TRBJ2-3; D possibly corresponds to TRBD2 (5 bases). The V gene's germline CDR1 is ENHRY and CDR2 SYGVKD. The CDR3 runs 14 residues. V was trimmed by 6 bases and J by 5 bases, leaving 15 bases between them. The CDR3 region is CAIRLAAPKDTQYF. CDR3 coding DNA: TGTGCCATCAGGCTAGCAGCTCCCAAAGATACGCAGTATTTT.

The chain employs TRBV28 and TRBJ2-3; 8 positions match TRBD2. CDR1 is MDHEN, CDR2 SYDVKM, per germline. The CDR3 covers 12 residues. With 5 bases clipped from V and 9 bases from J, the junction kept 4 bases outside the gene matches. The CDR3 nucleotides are TGTGCCAGCAGTCGAGGCGGGAGGACGCAGTATTTT. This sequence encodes CASSRGGRTQYF.